Detailed here is one T cell receptor (beta chain). The antigen remains unidentified. The source material, RNA transcripts, was used to amplify TCR beta CDR3 regions. In the first-round RT-PCR of the TCR CDR3, the HTBI primer set was used. TCRdb passed the multiplex PCR reads through MiXCR, listing each CDR3 protein once. This table has about 640,000 distinct CDR3 sequences, less than 25% appearing once. This specimen comes from a study of T cells in Graves' hyperthyroidism and ophthalmopathy. Diagnosis rested on symptoms, serum thyroxine and TRAb, thyroid ultrasound, and orbital computed tomography. General study findings and limits: Blood also contained most expanded thyroid clonotypes above 0.001.

CDR3 length: 18 residues. CDR1 and CDR2 from the germline V gene are KGHDR and SFDVKD. The V and J ends lost 8 bases and 5 bases respectively, with 29 bases between them. The chain recombines TRBV24-1 with TRBJ1-1; D gene ambiguous. This TCR was recovered from a man in his thirties or forties with Graves' ophthalmopathy. The material sequenced was blood. CDR3 region: CATNDLGTLTIGVTEAFF. DNA of the CDR3: TGTGCCACCAATGACCTCGGTACACTGACGATTGGGGTGACTGAAGCTTTCTTT.